This T cell receptor (beta chain) comes out of a study of T cell repertoires in aging, cancer and after chemotherapy (dated by TCRdb to the late 2010s). About the study as a whole: Donors spanned six age groups from 30 or younger to 70 or older, with at least three individuals per group. Paired pre- and post-chemotherapy samples in the solid tumor group came from brain tumor (glioblastoma) patients receiving temozolomide-based therapy. Alongside fewer than 100 healthy donors serving as a reference group, the cohort included some 210 cancer patients, of whom roughly 92 had hematological cancers and about 130 had solid cancers. The study profiled peripheral blood TCR beta repertoires from healthy donors and cancer patients to examine immunoaging and T cell reconstitution after chemotherapy. In total, the full dataset held 7.5 million to 9.5 million TCR reads. Findings and caveats that apply to the study as a whole: Declining TCR diversity with age in healthy donors was mainly explained by loss of richness; in cancer patients, loss of evenness also contributed. In both cancer cohorts, median generation probability rose over the chemotherapy interval, which suggests that the repertoire was reconstituted through rebound thymic output. Compared with age-matched healthy donors, untreated patients with either hematological or solid cancers had significantly lower TCR diversity in the blood along with higher clonality. It was noted by the authors that conclusions about immunological memory after chemotherapy cannot be drawn from the repertoire data.

TCR beta rearrangements were amplified from genomic DNA isolated from peripheral blood, not from sorted cells or RNA. Using a mixed TRB-A/B primer pool, multiplex touch-down PCR amplified rearranged TRB sequences covering the V, D and J segments. Illumina adapters and sample indices were attached to the amplicons in two consecutive PCR reactions using Phusion HS II polymerase. After gel purification with the NucleoSpin Gel and PCR Clean-up kit, the amplicons were checked using Qubit and an Agilent 2100 Bioanalyzer. Sequencing of the libraries was done on an Illumina MiSeq with paired-end, single-indexed 600-cycle runs. Processing in the source paper ran as follows. MiXCR versions 2.12 and 3.0.5 were used to process the TRB sequences. Each unique CDR3 nucleotide sequence was treated as one clone, and only productive sequences with two or more reads were kept. Repertoire metrics included Shannon diversity, evenness, clonality (one minus evenness), and alpha-parameterized diversity profiles from alpha 0 to 5. The IGoR algorithm was used to calculate generation probabilities for clones in the paired samples taken before and after chemotherapy. TCRdb took the public reads, trimmed them with fastp at Q25, ran MiXCR for clone calling and kept in-frame beta chains. Each CDR3 protein appears once, grouped with its most common genes and DNA. In this record, the V and J calls reflect TCRdb's handling and not the investigators' own analysis. This sample comprises roughly 5,300 distinct CDR3 sequences, 25% to 35% of them detected only once. The ten largest clones represent 31% of the sample.

For CDR1 and CDR2, the germline V gene (reference sequence) lists SGHNT and YYREEE. The CDR3 contains 13 residues, cysteine and phenylalanine counted. Only the CDR3 DNA stays, 39 bases, in frame from base 1. Trimming takes 1 base from V and 5 bases from J, and the germline ends sit 8 bases apart. This clonotype is described as medium-sized (0.01 to 0.1%). Its antigen remains unidentified. Base qualities were left out, and no much larger clone turns up one base away. The rearrangement combines TRBV5-4 with TRBJ2-3; confidence is insufficient to name the D gene. The TCR originated in a human donor with a solid tumor. The sample comprised blood. CDR3 sequence: CASSLSWGDTQYF. The bases are TGTGCCAGCAGCTTGTCGTGGGGAGATACGCAGTATTTT.